Sequencing of this T cell receptor beta chain was carried out in a study of CD4 T cells in relation to SARS-CoV-2 and coronaviruses. General study findings and limits: Culture-expanded clones reflect memory recall rather than primary priming during culture.

As regards this clone: Its antigen is still unknown.

Naive and memory CD4+ T cells came from enriched cryopreserved PBMCs. Deep TCR-beta sequencing used DNA from uncultured naive and memory CD4+ T cells. The repertoire was sequenced with immunoSEQ multiplex PCR; TCRdb's copy has only in-frame clones and lacks some. The sample lists 35,000 to 40,000 clones, around nine tenths occurring once. What was sequenced was memory CD4+ T cells from PBMCs. This receptor was obtained from an adult with COVID-19.

Here the CDR3 reads CAITPTQGEQYF. The DNA of the CDR3 is TGTGCCATCACCCCGACCCAGGGGGAGCAGTACTTC. The chain couples TRBV10-3 to TRBJ2-7; TRBD1 is a possible D gene (6 bases). CDR3 size: 12 residues. Germline CDR1 reads ENHRY; CDR2 reads SYGVKD. V lost 7 bases and J lost 7, with 14 bases in between.